The clone carrying this TCR beta chain was counted only a few times. The antigen is unknown. This sample is drawn from a study of cytomegalovirus exposure and HLA in healthy donors. Study observations and caveats: Whilst most TCR sequences proved rare, a subset of public TCRs occurred across many donors. Highest at DRB1 and lowest at HLA-C, TCR association rates differed among HLA loci in a later analysis.

The CDR3 is 14 residues long. The V gene end was trimmed by 4 bases and the J gene end by 5 bases; junction bases not matched to a gene: 4. CDR1 is LGHNA, CDR2 YSLEER, per germline. The PCR made use of 60 Vbeta and 13 Jbeta primers. The table came from immunoSEQ multiplex PCR; TCRdb's copy has only in-frame clones and leaves some out. The sample has over 100,000 clones, about 70% seen once; the top ten hold roughly 8.4%. The sequence was obtained from a man aged 30-40 years in good health and CMV-seropositive. The sequenced sample consisted of PBMCs. The chain joins TRBV4-3 to TRBJ2-2, with 7 nucleotides matching TRBD2. The CDR3 sequence: CASSPKRGTGELFF. The CDR3 region has the DNA TGCGCCAGCAGCCCTAAGCGGGGTACCGGGGAGCTGTTTTTT.